This T cell receptor beta chain was recovered during a study of blood T cell repertoires in COVID-19. About the research overall: Samples taken during acute and convalescent COVID-19 were collected in the United States, Italy and Spain. The cDNA or gDNA used as material had been derived from T cells, B-cell-depleted T cells, or PBMCs.

The CDR3 length is 17 residues. The germline CDR1 and CDR2 sequences are SGHKS and YYEKEE (reference sequence). The V and J ends lost 4 bases and 0 bases respectively, with 16 bases between them. In the source study's methods: Estimates of nucleated cell counts were drawn from the amplification of reference gene primers. Measured with immunoSEQ multiplex PCR; TCRdb has only the in-frame clones, and not every one. V and J calls and clone size are copied from that table; D and trimming were computed from the DNA. This repertoire shows some 350,000 clones, 70% to 90% found once; its top ten account for around 3%.

V and J are TRBV5-5 and TRBJ2-2, with D unclear. The sample was peripheral blood. The clonotype comes from a human donor in a cohort sampled during active COVID-19. CDR3 residues: CASSPNAVASNTGELFF. CDR3 sequence (DNA): TGTGCCAGCAGCCCCAATGCAGTAGCTTCGAACACCGGGGAGCTGTTTTTT.